The entry that follows covers one T cell receptor beta chain sequence. Its antigen is still unknown. Per-nucleotide qualities are absent, and no much larger clonotype sits a single base away. The trial excluded patients who had a history of autoimmune disease or were on systemic immunosuppression. Peripheral blood for TCR sequencing was collected from all dose cohorts at baseline, on cycle 4 day 1, and on cycle 7 day 1. The samples were taken from a phase I, first-in-human, multicenter, open-label dose-escalation trial of ivuxolimab. The trial enrolled adults with locally advanced or metastatic head and neck squamous cell, hepatocellular, melanoma or renal cell carcinoma. Before TCR sequencing, CD4+ and CD8+ T cells were separately sorted from peripheral blood. These data are taken from a study of OX40 agonist ivuxolimab in advanced cancers. Regarding the research as a whole: Ivuxolimab was an agonistic, fully human IgG2 monoclonal antibody directed against OX40 (CD134), a costimulatory receptor. Intravenous ivuxolimab was administered to patients every 2 weeks at six dose levels: 0.01, 0.1, 0.3, 1.5, 3 and 10 mg/kg. Peripheral TCRbeta sequencing was intended to test whether TCR sequence diversity was altered and clonal T-cell expansion was caused by ivuxolimab. The paper describes the monotherapy dose-escalation part (N ≈ 52 patients) of the phase I trial of ivuxolimab. Partial responses occurred in three dose-escalation patients, of whom one had hepatocellular carcinoma and two had cutaneous melanoma. A male proportion of almost 85% and a mean age of approximately 61 years, ranging from about 23 to 90, were recorded for the dose-escalation cohort. Patients were allowed to have had prior anti-PD-1, anti-PD-L1 or anti-CTLA-4 therapy, and 40% of the dose-escalation patients had been treated with checkpoint inhibitors. Among the roughly 52 dose-escalation patients, some 20 had hepatocellular carcinoma, roughly 15 melanoma, 9 renal cell carcinoma and 9 head and neck cancer.

V and J lose 7 bases and 2 bases, and a span of 6 bases separates them. The germline V gene (reference sequence) provides CDR1 LNHDA and CDR2 SQIVND. The CDR3 measures 12 amino acids from cysteine to phenylalanine. CDR3 DNA only is kept here, 36 bases in frame from base 1. Genomic DNA was extracted from sorted cells for sequencing of the TCRbeta CDR3 region. The immunoSEQ Assay was used for sequencing of TCRbeta CDR3 regions. TCRdb took this table from immuneACCESS and kept in-frame rearrangements with V and J called. Such tables lack part of the clones; where checked against another copy, unresolved V genes explain under half of the gap, and the rest is unexplained. The sample has approximately 58,000 clones on record, 75% to 90% of them singletons. The leading ten clones occupy about 0.71% of the sample. General study outcomes and caveats: The antigen specificity of the clonally expanded peripheral T cells was not determined. In the 0.1-3.0 mg/kg groups, partial responders had among the lowest normalized peripheral clonal expansion, particularly in CD8+ T cells. After ivuxolimab, expanded clones were on average more numerous among CD8+ T cells than among CD4+ T cells. Low levels of normalized T-cell clonal expansion were also seen in some patients who did not respond. Clonal expansion of both CD4+ and CD8+ blood T cells was observed from baseline to week 6 at doses 0.1 to 3.0 mg/kg.

This TCR came from an adult with an advanced solid tumor such as melanoma, head and neck, liver or kidney cancer. The source material was CD4+ or CD8+ T cells sorted from blood, sampled in a trial of the OX40 agonist ivuxolimab. Recombination joined TRBV19 with TRBJ1-3; the D gene assignment is ambiguous. The sequenced DNA: TGTGCCAGTACGGTTGCTGGAAACACCATATATTTT. Translated, it reads CASTVAGNTIYF.